The sequence of this T cell receptor beta chain was determined in a study of T cells in Graves' hyperthyroidism and ophthalmopathy (dated by TCRdb to the late 2010s). Background on the whole study: Peripheral blood samples were taken at the time of initial diagnosis, prior to any treatment. To identify TCR V-J signatures that set the groups apart, the researchers used a discovery cohort of about a hundred patients, made up of fewer than 50 with Graves' ophthalmopathy and 57 with stable Graves' hyperthyroidism. An independent validation cohort of around 19 hyperthyroidism patients and roughly 16 patients who later progressed to ophthalmopathy tested prospective prediction of ophthalmopathy. For training and testing, the 100 or so patients in the discovery cohort were randomly divided in a 7:3 ratio. The study also compared thyroid tissue and blood T-cell repertoires from 5 to 7 Graves' hyperthyroidism patients. Once sampling was done, hyperthyroidism patients were given methimazole at a starting dose of 30 mg daily, whereas ophthalmopathy patients were given high-dose intravenous methylprednisolone. The paper describes TCR Vbeta CDR3 sequencing of 135 peripheral blood samples, made up of approximately 40 ophthalmopathy patients, 70 to 75 hyperthyroidism patients and approximately 17 progressor patients. Findings and caveats that apply to the study as a whole: No statistical method was used to set the sample size in advance, and investigators knew the group allocation. Blood samples also contained most of the expanded thyroid clonotypes (frequency above 0.001), which suggests that blood repertoires may reflect thyroid immune responses. In validation, the model predicted progression to ophthalmopathy with approximately 71% sensitivity and less than 80% specificity, a median of roughly seven months before onset. A 13 V-J signature model separated ophthalmopathy from stable hyperthyroidism, with nearly 90% sensitivity and about 81% specificity in cross-validation and 80%/75% in testing.

Turning to this clonotype: It has no known antigen specificity. No base quality values were provided; no much bigger clone lies one nucleotide off.

TCR beta CDR3 regions were amplified from RNA transcripts. The first round of RT-PCR for the TCR CDR3 was performed with the HTBI primer set and the Qiagen OneStep RT-PCR kit. Libraries were constructed in a second round of multiplex PCR, after which size selection and purification were carried out. Libraries were sequenced paired-end with 100 bp reads on an Illumina HiSeq2000. For the original study's pipeline: SOAPnuke was used to process the raw data, throwing out any read that contained adapters or uncalled bases, had a mean Phred below 15, or lacked an exact constant-primer or identifier match. High-quality paired reads were merged with COPE v1.2.5, and unique nucleotide sequences were defined as clonotypes. MiTCR v1.1 was used to align the clonotypes against IMGT TRBV, TRBD and TRBJ reference segments. Only V-J combinations with frequency above 0.0001, covering approximately 99% of repertoires, were analysed. The TCS score was defined as F50 (clonal expansion) divided by E x V (chaos), with BLOSUM62-based TCRdist calculated between CDR3 peptides within each V-J. Welch's t-statistics and random forest reduced around 550 V-J features to 13, which were used in a naive Bayes classifier (R e1071). In TCRdb, the public reads were trimmed at Q25 with fastp and aligned with MiXCR, with productive beta chains retained. Rows with one shared CDR3 protein collapse into an entry with the most common genes and DNA. TCRdb, not the original authors, processed these V and J calls. The sample yields under 300,000 distinct CDR3 sequences; about an eighth were counted once. The ten largest clones represent about 8% of the sample.

Hyperthyroidism patients were aged 18 to 65 years and newly diagnosed, with disease duration of less than 2 months. Any patient with an uncontrolled infection, another autoimmune disease, pregnancy or lactation was excluded. Diagnoses relied on clinical symptoms, serum thyroxine and TRAb, thyroid ultrasound and orbital computed tomography. Blood from progressor patients was drawn when they were first diagnosed with hyperthyroidism, before any ophthalmopathy symptoms appeared. PBMCs were isolated from more than 8 ml of fresh peripheral blood by Ficoll-Paque density gradient centrifugation. Progressor patients were initially diagnosed with Graves' hyperthyroidism and developed ophthalmopathy during follow-up. Trizol reagent was used to extract total RNA, and RNA quality was then checked on an Agilent 2100 Bioanalyzer. Relative to germline, V is 4 bases shorter and J is 3 bases shorter, with 16 bases between their ends. The germline V gene supplies CDR1 SGHDT and CDR2 YYEEEE. The CDR3 holds 16 amino acids from the cysteine to the phenylalanine. The only DNA kept is the CDR3, 48 bases in frame from the first base.

The rearranged chain carries TRBV5-6 and TRBJ2-2, with an unclear D gene assignment. Sequenced material: blood. This receptor was obtained from a woman in her twenties or thirties with Graves' hyperthyroidism that later progressed to Graves' ophthalmopathy. The DNA reads as follows: TGTGCCAGCAGCCCCCATCGCGTTAGGGACACCGGGGAGCTGTTTTTT. Translated, this is CASSPHRVRDTGELFF.